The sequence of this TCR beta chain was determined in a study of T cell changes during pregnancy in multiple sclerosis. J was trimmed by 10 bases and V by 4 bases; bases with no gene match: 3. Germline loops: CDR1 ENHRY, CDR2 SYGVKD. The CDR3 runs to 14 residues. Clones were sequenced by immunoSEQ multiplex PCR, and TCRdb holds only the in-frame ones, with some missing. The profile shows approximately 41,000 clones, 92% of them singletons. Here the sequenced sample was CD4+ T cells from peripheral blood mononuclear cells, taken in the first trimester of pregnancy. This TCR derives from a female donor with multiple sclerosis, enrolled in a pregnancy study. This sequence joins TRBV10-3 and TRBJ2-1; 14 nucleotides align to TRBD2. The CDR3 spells CAISVGTSGGEQFF. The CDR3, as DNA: TGTGCCATCAGTGTTGGGACTAGCGGGGGAGAGCAGTTCTTC.